The present T cell receptor beta chain was sequenced within a study of T cell changes during pregnancy in multiple sclerosis (dated 2019 in TCRdb). For the wider study: In women with multiple sclerosis, the researchers looked at how the T cell repertoire shifted as pregnancy progressed.

The protocol used for the library was the immunoSEQ multiplex PCR assay. The clones in this table, taken by TCRdb from immuneACCESS, are in-frame only. Not every clone is retained; where verified, under half of the shortfall comes from an unresolved V gene, and the cause of the rest is unknown. Across this sample there are almost 50,000 clones, with approximately 90% seen only once. The ten largest clonotypes hold 0.37% of the sample. CDR1 is given as LGHNA and CDR2 as YNFKEQ, both from the germline V gene. The CDR3 has 16 amino acids, counting the end cysteine and phenylalanine. Of all the DNA, just the CDR3 is kept, 48 bases in frame from base 1. The junction shows trimming of 1 base on V and 10 bases on J, and the gene matches do not reach 9 bases of it. Worth noting for this clone: The antigen it recognizes is unknown. No base-level quality is on record; no much larger clone is a single base apart.

Sample: CD4+ T cells from peripheral blood mononuclear cells, taken in the second trimester of pregnancy. This clonotype was obtained from a female donor in good health, enrolled as a control in a pregnancy study. The chain was built from TRBV4-2 and TRBJ2-3; 12 central bases correspond to TRBD2. The sequence in DNA is TGTGCCAGCAGCCAAGTGGGGACTAGCGGGCCCCGCGCGCAGTATTTT. Its translation reads: CASSQVGTSGPRAQYF.